The 18 T cell receptor beta chains given below trace back to one sample, sequenced in a study of circulating and synovial CD4+ cells in juvenile arthritis. The assay was immunoSEQ multiplex PCR, and TCRdb's table has in-frame clones only and misses some. Among tens of thousands of clones listed, about 95% were seen once. The specimen was CD4+ T cells from blood. These receptors were taken from a human donor with juvenile idiopathic arthritis.

J is TRBJ1-2 and V is TRBV11-3, with D perhaps matching TRBD1 (5 bases). The V end lost 4 bases, the J end lost 8 bases, and 11 bases lay between the germline ends. The CDR3 totals 12 residues. Per germline, CDR1 SGHNT and CDR2 YENEEA. CDR3 sequence reads: CASSYQGYGYTF. CDR3 DNA sequence: TGTGCCAGCAGCTATCAGGGTTACGGCTACACCTTC.

This chain links TRBV25-1 with TRBJ1-2; tentative D call: TRBD1 (6 bases). The germline V and J ends were trimmed by 6 bases and 6 bases, with 11 bases remaining between them. This CDR3 contains 12 residues. Germline V gives CDR1 MGHDK, CDR2 SYGVNS. The CDR3 is CASSFGGHGYTF. For the CDR3, the DNA is TGTGCCAGCAGCTTCGGGGGGCATGGCTACACCTTC.

This clone was observed once. The chain couples TRBV6-1 to TRBJ1-3; 7 bases are a match to TRBD1. Trimming removed 6 bases from V and 3 bases from J; junction bases left unmatched: 5. The CDR3 runs 14 residues. Germline CDR1 reads MNHNS; CDR2 reads SASEGT. The DNA for the CDR3 is TGTGCCAGCAGCCGGGACAGTCTTGGAAACACCATATATTTT. Its translation: CASSRDSLGNTIYF.

This chain links TRBV15 with TRBJ2-4; 9 nucleotides line up with TRBD1. Unmatched junction bases numbered 8, after V lost 5 bases and J lost 3 bases. The CDR3 covers 16 residues. The germline V gene has CDR1 LNHNV and CDR2 YYDKDF (reference sequence). The CDR3 nucleotides read TGTGCCACCAGCCGTCCCGGGACAGGGTTCAAAAACATTCAGTACTTC. This codes for CATSRPGTGFKNIQYF.

The rearrangement joins TRBV5-5 to TRBJ2-1; 13 bases line up with TRBD2. J was trimmed by 8 bases and V by 4 bases; bases with no gene match: 9. Germline V gene data show CDR1 as SGHKS and CDR2 as YYEKEE (reference sequence). This CDR3 contains 16 residues. The CDR3 bases are TGTGCCAGCAGCCTGCGACTAGCGGGAGGTAGCGATGAGCAGTTCTTC. This sequence encodes CASSLRLAGGSDEQFF.

This chain uses TRBV28 with TRBJ1-4; D unclear. CDR1 and CDR2 from the germline V gene are MDHEN and SYDVKM. Trimming removed 6 bases at V and 2 bases at J, with 7 bases between. This CDR3 is built from 13 residues. This chain's CDR3 is CASSPRTNEKLFF. The CDR3 DNA follows: TGTGCCAGCAGCCCGAGGACTAATGAAAAACTGTTTTTT.

This sequence joins TRBV30 and TRBJ1-2, with TRBD1 identical over 8 bases. The CDR3 is 14 residues long. Trimming took 4 bases from V and 3 from J; bases not matched to a gene: 7. Germline V gene sequence: CDR1 GTSNPN, CDR2 SVGIG (reference sequence). Written as DNA, the CDR3 is TGTGCCTGGACCGTACCAGGGGGCTACTATGGCTACACCTTC. Protein product: CAWTVPGGYYGYTF.

The chain couples TRBV9 to TRBJ1-2, with 7 nucleotides matching TRBD1. Germline CDR1 SGDLS, CDR2 YYNGEE. J lost 5 bases, V lost 0 bases, and 7 bases had no gene match. CDR3 length: 15 residues. The CDR3 sequence: CASSVEAGGLYGYTF. The DNA for the CDR3 is TGTGCCAGCAGCGTAGAGGCAGGGGGTCTTTATGGCTACACCTTC.

V usage is TRBV5-1 and J usage is TRBJ2-5; 7 nucleotides match TRBD2. V lost 0 bases, J lost 4 bases, and 12 bases stayed unmatched. Germline V CDR1 and CDR2: SGHRS, YFSETQ. This CDR3 comprises 17 residues. The CDR3, as DNA: TGCGCCAGCAGCTTGGCCTGGCTAGCGGACGCCCGAGAGACCCAGTACTTC. It translates to CASSLAWLADARETQYF. Variable domain in full (rest from reference TRBV5-1 and TRBJ2-5): KAGVTQTPRYLIKTRGQQVTLSCSPISGHRSVSWYQQTPGQGLQFLFEYFSETQRNKGNFPGRFSGRQFSNSRSEMNVSTLELGDSALYLCASSLAWLADARETQYFGPGTRLLVL.

This clone was observed a handful of times. The rearrangement uses TRBV19 and TRBJ1-3; D remains unclear. The CDR3 consists of 15 residues. Germline V CDR1 and CDR2: LNHDA, SQIVND (reference sequence). Trimming took off 3 bases at V and 0 bases at J, with 9 bases between the two ends. CDR3 loop: CASSMPGTSGNTIYF. For the CDR3, the DNA is TGTGCCAGTAGTATGCCAGGAACCTCTGGAAACACCATATATTTT.

In this sample, this clone turned up a few times. The rearrangement uses TRBV4-1 and TRBJ1-3, with D possibly being TRBD1 (5 bases). V dropped 3 bases and J dropped 4 bases, with 22 bases sitting between them. This CDR3 has 18 residues. Germline V gives CDR1 MGHRA, CDR2 YSYEKL. This chain's CDR3 is CASSQSRPSGTGGNTIYF. CDR3 DNA: TGCGCCAGCAGCCAGTCCCGCCCTTCAGGGACTGGAGGAAACACCATATATTTT.

The CDR3 region is CASCKGQANEKLFF. DNA for the CDR3: TGTGCCAGCTGTAAGGGACAGGCCAATGAAAAACTGTTTTTT. The rearrangement links TRBV6-5 to TRBJ1-4, with 8 bases matching TRBD1. With V trimmed by 8 bases and J by 5 bases, 7 bases remained unmatched. Germline values: CDR1 MNHEY, CDR2 SVGAGI. This CDR3 is built from 14 residues.

J is TRBJ1-5 and V is TRBV28; the D is unclear. Germline CDR1 reads MDHEN; CDR2 reads SYDVKM. Trimming took 7 bases from V and 2 from J, leaving 15 bases between them. The CDR3 contains 15 residues. In DNA, the CDR3 is TGTGCCAGCACCGAGGGCCCAGGCCGCAATCAGCCCCAGCATTTT. Amino acids: CASTEGPGRNQPQHF.

The V gene is TRBV7-3, the J gene TRBJ2-1; 11 nucleotides align to TRBD2. The length of the CDR3 is 17 residues. The germline CDR1 and CDR2 sequences are SGHTA and FQGTGA. V gave up 5 bases and J gave up 7 bases; unmatched junction bases: 13. This CDR3 is CASSKQGTLAGANEQFF. DNA of the CDR3: TGTGCCAGCAGCAAACAGGGAACACTAGCGGGAGCTAATGAGCAGTTCTTC.

CDR3 protein: CASSVTDSYEQYF. In DNA, the CDR3 is TGCGCCAGCAGCGTGACGGACTCCTACGAGCAGTACTTC. V is TRBV5-1 and J is TRBJ2-5; D not certain. The J call may be faulty, since TRBJ2-7 better matches the DNA end. The CDR3 covers 13 residues. The germline CDR1 and CDR2 sequences are SGHRS and YFSETQ.

The V gene is TRBV30, the J gene TRBJ2-1, with D perhaps TRBD2 (5 bases). The germline gives CDR1 GTSNPN, CDR2 SVGIG (reference sequence). Deletions cut 4 bases from V and 0 bases from J, with 10 bases between. The CDR3 totals 14 residues. CDR3 protein: CAWTTGTSYNEQFF. DNA of the CDR3: TGTGCCTGGACAACGGGAACCTCCTACAATGAGCAGTTCTTC.

This rearrangement joins TRBV28 to TRBJ2-3, with D unclear. Germline V lookup: CDR1 MDHEN, CDR2 SYDVKM. Trimming removed 8 bases from V and 0 bases from J, with 30 bases in between. This CDR3 spans 20 amino acids. The CDR3 bases are TGTGCCAGCCGGAACAGAAGGTGGAAACCAACCTTAGAAAGCACAGATACGCAGTATTTT. Translation: CASRNRRWKPTLESTDTQYF.

The genes are TRBV9 and TRBJ2-7, with 9 bases identical to TRBD2. The V and J ends lost 0 bases and 2 bases, in that order; junction bases with no gene match: 3. CDR1 is SGDLS, CDR2 YYNGEE, per germline. This CDR3 spans 15 amino acids. The CDR3 region has the DNA TGTGCCAGCAGCGTAGCGGCTAGCGGGGCCTACGAGCAGTACTTC. As protein: CASSVAASGAYEQYF.